One and the same sample provided the 6 T cell receptor beta chains below, sequenced in a study of blood T cell repertoires in COVID-19. TCRdb keeps only in-frame clones here, not all; method: immunoSEQ multiplex PCR. Here the sample spans over 200,000 clones, 85% being singletons. The specimen was PBMCs or T cells enriched from blood (not recorded which). The receptors derive from a man aged 40-50 years who had recovered from COVID-19.

This rearrangement joins TRBV12-3 or TRBV12-4 to TRBJ2-7; D gene ambiguous. This CDR3 is built from 11 residues. The V and J ends lost 5 bases and 4 bases respectively, with 6 bases between them. CDR3 in DNA: TGTGCCAGCAGTGCGCGGTACGAGCAGTACTTC. As protein: CASSARYEQYF.

The gene calls are TRBV15 and TRBJ1-4, with 9 bases lining up with TRBD1. This CDR3 is 16 amino acids long. J gave up 5 bases and V 0 bases, and 4 bases lay outside the gene matches. CDR1 is LNHNV, CDR2 YYDKDF, per germline (reference sequence). CDR3 in amino acids: CATSRETGTGNEKLFF. CDR3 DNA sequence: TGTGCCACCAGCAGAGAGACCGGGACAGGGAATGAAAAACTGTTTTTT.

J is TRBJ2-7 and V is TRBV19, with 9 bases that match TRBD2. This CDR3 contains 18 residues. Germline assignment: CDR1 LNHDA and CDR2 SQIVND (reference sequence). The V and J ends lost 4 bases and 4 bases, in that order; junction bases with no gene match: 17. The CDR3 nucleotides read TGTGCCAGTAGTAAGGTTCTTAGCGGGAGTCCGGGACCTTACGAGCAGTACTTC. Its protein product is CASSKVLSGSPGPYEQYF.

The V call is TRBV27, the J call TRBJ2-1; 7 positions match TRBD2. J gave up 8 bases and V 5 bases, and 9 bases lay outside the gene matches. The CDR3 contains 14 residues. Germline V CDR1 and CDR2: MNHEY, SMNVEV (reference sequence). CDR3 coding DNA: TGTGCCAGCAGTCCGCGGACTAGTTCCGATGAGCAGTTCTTC. It translates to CASSPRTSSDEQFF.

The chain links TRBV3-1 (or the pseudogene TRBV3-2) to TRBJ1-6; 10 bases fit TRBD1. Germline V gene lookup returns CDR1 LGHDT and CDR2 YNNKEL (reference sequence). After removal of 5 bases from V and 10 bases from J, the junction contained 8 bases not matched to a gene. The length of the CDR3 is 15 residues. The CDR3 nucleotides are TGTGCCAGCAGCGGCCGGGACAGGGGTCGATCACCCCTCCACTTT. It encodes CASSGRDRGRSPLHF.

J is TRBJ1-2 and V is TRBV24-1; D unclear. The CDR3 runs to 14 residues. CDR1 and CDR2 from the germline V gene are KGHDR and SFDVKD. V was shortened by 2 bases and J by 4 bases, with 10 bases between the two germline ends. The CDR3 region is CATSDSRRPYGYTF. Written as DNA, the CDR3 is TGTGCCACCAGTGATTCGCGGAGACCCTATGGCTACACCTTC.